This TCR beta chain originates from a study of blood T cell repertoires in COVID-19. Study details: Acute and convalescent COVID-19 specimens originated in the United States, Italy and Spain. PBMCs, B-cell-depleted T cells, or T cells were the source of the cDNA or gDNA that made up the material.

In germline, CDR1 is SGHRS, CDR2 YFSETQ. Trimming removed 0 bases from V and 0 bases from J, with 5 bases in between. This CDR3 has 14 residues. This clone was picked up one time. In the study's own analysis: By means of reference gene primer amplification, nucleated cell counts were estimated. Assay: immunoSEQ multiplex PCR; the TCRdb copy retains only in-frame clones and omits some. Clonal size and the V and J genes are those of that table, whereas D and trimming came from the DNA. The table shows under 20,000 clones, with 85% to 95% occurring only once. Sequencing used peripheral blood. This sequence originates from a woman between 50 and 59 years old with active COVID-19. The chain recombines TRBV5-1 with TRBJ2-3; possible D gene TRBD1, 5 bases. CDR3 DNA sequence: TGCGCCAGCAGCTTGGAGGGGAGCACAGATACGCAGTATTTT. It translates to CASSLEGSTDTQYF. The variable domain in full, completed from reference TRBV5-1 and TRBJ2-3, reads KAGVTQTPRYLIKTRGQQVTLSCSPISGHRSVSWYQQTPGQGLQFLFEYFSETQRNKGNFPGRFSGRQFSNSRSEMNVSTLELGDSALYLCASSLEGSTDTQYFGPGTRLTVL.